Below are 28 T cell receptor beta chains sequenced from a single sample in a study of shared clonotypes between healthy human individuals. Produced via immunoSEQ multiplex PCR; TCRdb's table is partial and in-frame only. The table includes more than 2,000,000 clones, roughly 93% detected once. Sequencing input: naive CD4+ T cells from PBMCs. Subset: CD45RA+ positively selected. These receptors originate from a man aged 18-30 years in good health. Some clones in this sample may be carry-over from other donors' samples.

The chain joins TRBV5-4 to TRBJ1-2, with D uncertain. CDR1 is SGHNT, CDR2 YYREEE, per germline (reference sequence). The CDR3 has 15 amino acids. V lost 4 bases and J 5 bases, leaving 18 bases between the germline ends. DNA for the CDR3: TGTGCCAGCAGCCAAAGGACCCAACCTCCTTATGGCTACACCTTC. Residues: CASSQRTQPPYGYTF.

J is TRBJ1-2 and V is TRBV19, with 8 nucleotides matching TRBD1. Per germline, CDR1 LNHDA and CDR2 SQIVND (reference sequence). CDR3 length equals 14 residues. The J segment lost 2 bases and the V segment lost 6 bases, leaving 5 bases of the junction unmatched. The CDR3: CASSPWDRNYGYTF. In nucleotides, the CDR3 is TGTGCCAGTAGCCCGTGGGACAGGAACTATGGCTACACCTTC.

J is TRBJ2-1 and V is TRBV2; no clear D. This CDR3 spans 11 amino acids. CDR1 and CDR2 from the germline V gene are SNHLY and FYNNEI. V lost 7 bases and J lost 5, with 6 bases in between. Here the CDR3 DNA reads TGTGCCAGCAAGGGCAACAATGAGCAGTTCTTC. This codes for CASKGNNEQFF.

The V and J genes are TRBV7-2 and TRBJ2-1; 9 positions match TRBD2. Trimming at V came to 2 bases and at J to 5 bases, leaving 10 bases not matched to a gene. This CDR3 region has 17 residues. Germline V lookup: CDR1 SGHTA, CDR2 FQGNSA. The CDR3 protein is CASSLYRLAGGDNEQFF. As DNA, the CDR3 is TGTGCCAGCAGCTTATACCGTCTGGCGGGAGGGGACAATGAGCAGTTCTTC.

The chain employs TRBV18 and TRBJ2-2; D might be TRBD2 (6 bases). CDR1 and CDR2 from the germline V gene are KGHSH and LQKENI. The V end was cut by 3 bases, the J end by 1 base, with 9 bases between. The CDR3 runs 15 residues. CDR3 amino acids: CASSPAGLNTGELFF. CDR3 in DNA: TGTGCCAGCTCACCGGCGGGATTGAACACCGGGGAGCTGTTTTTT.

DNA of the CDR3: TGTGCCAGCAGCTTCGCGGGAGTCCTGTACGAGCAGTACTTC. Translating it yields CASSFAGVLYEQYF. The genes are TRBV11-2 and TRBJ2-7, with 7 bases that match TRBD2. V dropped 3 bases and J dropped 4; count of bases not matched to a gene: 6. This CDR3 region has 14 residues. Per the germline V gene, CDR1 is SGHAT and CDR2 is FQNNGV.

The table lists this clone with a count of one. The rearrangement uses TRBV30 and TRBJ1-5; D might be TRBD1 (6 bases). CDR3 length equals 15 residues. Trimming shortened V by 3 bases and J by 4 bases, and 16 bases separated the two germline ends. Germline CDR1 reads GTSNPN; CDR2 reads SVGIG (reference sequence). CDR3 bases: TGTGCCTGGAGCATTGGGGGCTCTGATAATCAGCCCCAGCATTTT. This encodes CAWSIGGSDNQPQHF. Combining the CDR3 with reference TRBV30 and TRBJ1-5 gives the whole variable domain SQTIHQWPATLVQPVGSPLSLECTVEGTSNPNLYWYRQAAGRGLQLLFYSVGIGQISSEVPQNLSASRPQDRQFILSSKKLLLSDSGFYLCAWSIGGSDNQPQHFGDGTRLSIL.

V gene TRBV6-8 combines with J gene TRBJ2-7; 8 bases agree with TRBD1. V was clipped by 6 bases and J by 3 bases; unmatched bases: 7. The CDR3 is 14 residues long. In germline, CDR1 is MNHGY, CDR2 SAAAGT. The CDR3 spells CASRPPGQDYEQYF. Written as DNA, the CDR3 is TGTGCCAGCAGACCACCGGGACAGGACTACGAGCAGTACTTC.

Points on this clone: The same CDR3 also results from other DNA sequences found in this sample. The rearrangement uses TRBV9 and TRBJ1-5, with D maybe TRBD1 (5 bases). The V gene lost 2 bases and the J gene lost 2 bases, with 8 bases spanning the gap. Germline CDR1 and CDR2: SGDLS and YYNGEE. The CDR3 is made up of 14 amino acids. DNA for the CDR3: TGTGCCAGCAGCGTGGGGGGAGGCAATCAGCCCCAGCATTTT. Its translation: CASSVGGGNQPQHF.

The rearrangement links TRBV30 to TRBJ2-1; 12 nucleotides align to TRBD2. Germline V gene data show CDR1 as GTSNPN and CDR2 as SVGIG (reference sequence). This CDR3 spans 14 amino acids. The J segment lost 6 bases and the V segment lost 3 bases, leaving 3 bases of the junction unmatched. In nucleotides, the CDR3 is TGTGCCTGGAGAGGACTAGCGGGAACCAATGAGCAGTTCTTC. This codes for CAWRGLAGTNEQFF.

J is TRBJ2-7 and V is TRBV4-1; TRBD1 might be the D (6 bases). Germline CDR1 reads MGHRA; CDR2 reads YSYEKL. The CDR3 totals 15 residues. Trimming removed 4 bases at V and 0 bases at J, with 13 bases between. The CDR3 sequence: CASSPGTKPSYEQYF. Written as DNA, the CDR3 is TGCGCCAGCAGCCCCGGGACAAAGCCCTCCTACGAGCAGTACTTC.

This chain uses TRBV5-4 with TRBJ1-5; D is unclear. The CDR3 length is 15 residues. V lost 0 bases and J lost 1, with 8 bases in between. Germline V gene lookup returns CDR1 SGHNT and CDR2 YYREEE (reference sequence). The CDR3 spells CASSLEGSSNQPQHF. CDR3 in DNA: TGTGCCAGCAGCTTGGAGGGATCCAGCAATCAGCCCCAGCATTTT.

The rearrangement links TRBV27 to TRBJ2-7, with TRBD1 matching over 7 bases. Germline CDR1 reads MNHEY; CDR2 reads SMNVEV (reference sequence). V shed 3 bases and J 3 bases; nucleotides not matched to a gene: 5. The CDR3 sequence is 14 residues long. The CDR3 loop is CASSFSGGSYEQYF. Here the CDR3 DNA reads TGTGCCAGCAGTTTTTCAGGGGGAAGCTACGAGCAGTACTTC.

The chain combines TRBV9 with TRBJ2-3; no clear D gene. Germline-derived CDR1 and CDR2 are SGDLS and YYNGEE. CDR3 length: 13 amino acids. Trimming pared 0 bases from V and 5 bases from J, leaving 7 bases between. CDR3 DNA sequence: TGTGCCAGCAGCGTAGCTCCTGAAGATACGCAGTATTTT. Translated, it gives CASSVAPEDTQYF.

In its sample, this clone was seen once. The chain couples TRBV4-2 to TRBJ1-2, with a possible D match to TRBD1 (6 bases). Germline loops: CDR1 LGHNA, CDR2 YNFKEQ. Trimming removed 6 bases from V and 8 bases from J, with 25 bases in between. The CDR3 loop spans 16 amino acids. The DNA for the CDR3 is TGTGCCAGCAGAACGACCCAGCCGCGCAGGGGTTCCGGCTACACCTTC. It encodes CASRTTQPRRGSGYTF.

The chain couples TRBV4-1 to TRBJ1-4; a weak D match, TRBD1 (5 bases). Germline loops: CDR1 MGHRA, CDR2 YSYEKL. CDR3 size: 14 residues. V was shortened by 1 base and J by 4 bases, with 7 bases between the two germline ends. CDR3 sequence reads: CASSQGQGNEKLFF. The CDR3 DNA reads as TGCGCCAGCAGCCAAGGTCAGGGTAATGAAAAACTGTTTTTT.

This chain uses TRBV7-8 with TRBJ2-7, with D perhaps matching TRBD2 (5 bases). With 5 bases removed from V and 2 bases from J, the gap between germline ends came to 13 bases. The germline CDR1 and CDR2 sequences are SGHVS and FQNEAQ. There are 14 residues in the CDR3. DNA of the CDR3: TGTGCCAGCAGCCCTACTAGGCTCCCCTACGAGCAGTACTTC. Its translation is CASSPTRLPYEQYF. The full variable domain, rest sourced from reference TRBV7-8 and TRBJ2-7, is GAGVSQSPRYKVAKRGQDVALRCDPISGHVSLFWYQQALGQGPEFLTYFQNEAQLDKSGLPSDRFFAERPEGSVSTLKIQRTQQEDSAVYLCASSPTRLPYEQYFGPGTRLTVT.

Regarding this clone: Additional DNA sequences in this sample encode the identical CDR3. V gene TRBV6-5 combines with J gene TRBJ1-1; 9 bases align to TRBD1. The CDR3 covers 13 residues. CDR1 is MNHEY and CDR2 is SVGAGI in the germline V gene. The V gene end was trimmed by 6 bases and the J gene end by 2 bases; junction bases not matched to a gene: 1. As DNA, the CDR3 is TGTGCCAGCAGGGACAGGGGAAACACTGAAGCTTTCTTT. It codes for CASRDRGNTEAFF.

The chain links TRBV6-6 to TRBJ1-2, with D unresolved. Germline-derived CDR1 and CDR2 are MNHNY and SVGAGI (reference sequence). This CDR3 region has 14 residues. Trimming removed 0 bases from V and 4 bases from J, with 9 bases in between. The CDR3 sequence: CASSYSRWGYGYTF. Written as DNA, the CDR3 is TGTGCCAGCAGTTACTCTAGGTGGGGCTATGGCTACACCTTC.

This clone was seen once. The chain combines TRBV11-2 with TRBJ2-3; D is undetermined. Trimming took 2 bases from V and 2 from J, leaving 11 bases between them. Germline V CDR1 and CDR2: SGHAT, FQNNGV. The CDR3 sequence is 15 residues long. The DNA of the CDR3 is TGTGCCAGCAGCTTACTTGTCGCCCACACAGATACGCAGTATTTT. It codes for CASSLLVAHTDTQYF.

Only a few counts were recorded for this clone. The same CDR3 arises from other DNA sequences in this sample as well. The J gene is TRBJ1-4, the V gene TRBV28; D gene uncertain. CDR3 length: 11 amino acids. V shed 2 bases and J shed 8 bases, with 3 bases lying between them. Germline V gene sequence: CDR1 MDHEN, CDR2 SYDVKM. In nucleotides, the CDR3 is TGTGCCAGCAGTTTAGGAGAAAAACTGTTTTTT. Translation gives CASSLGEKLFF.

The chain couples TRBV5-1 to TRBJ1-2; D is undetermined. The V end was cut by 3 bases, the J end by 7 bases, with 16 bases between. Germline-derived CDR1 and CDR2 are SGHRS and YFSETQ. The CDR3 consists of 14 residues. The CDR3 nucleotides read TGCGCCAGCAGCTCTCTCCGGGATTCTATTGGCTACACCTTC. Translated: CASSSLRDSIGYTF.

This chain connects TRBV9 to TRBJ2-7; 9 nucleotides align to TRBD2. V gave up 4 bases and J gave up 4 bases; unmatched junction bases: 12. The CDR3 has 16 residues. The germline V gene encodes CDR1 SGDLS and CDR2 YYNGEE. CDR3 residues: CASSPPGVAGEYEQYF. The CDR3 DNA reads TGTGCCAGCAGCCCCCCGGGCGTAGCGGGAGAGTACGAGCAGTACTTC.

The V and J genes are TRBV15 and TRBJ2-1; a weak D match, TRBD1 (6 bases). V lost 6 bases, J lost 5 bases, and 14 bases lay in between. Germline values: CDR1 LNHNV, CDR2 YYDKDF (reference sequence). CDR3 length equals 14 residues. CDR3 amino acids: CATRYRVSDNEQFF. The CDR3, as DNA: TGTGCCACCAGGTACAGGGTTTCGGACAATGAGCAGTTCTTC. Full variable domain (remainder filled in from reference TRBV15 and TRBJ2-1): DAMVIQNPRYQVTQFGKPVTLSCSQTLNHNVMYWYQQKSSQAPKLLFHYYDKDFNNEADTPDNFQSRRPNTSFCFLDIRSPGLGDTAMYLCATRYRVSDNEQFFGPGTRLTVL.

As concerns this clone: This sample also contains other DNA sequences that code for the same CDR3. The chain couples TRBV29-1 to TRBJ1-2, with a possible D match to TRBD1 (5 bases). V was cut by 7 bases and J by 2 bases, with 8 bases left in between. CDR3 size: 11 residues. Germline CDR1 is SQVTM and CDR2 is ANQGSEA. The CDR3 loop reads CSATENYGYTF. The CDR3 DNA reads TGCAGCGCGACAGAGAACTATGGCTACACCTTC.

J is TRBJ2-5 and V is TRBV10-3, with D perhaps TRBD2 (7 bases). The CDR3 runs 16 residues. The V gene's germline CDR1 is ENHRY and CDR2 SYGVKD. Trimming left V 0 bases short and J 4 bases short, with 15 bases between. The CDR3 spells CAISESMYREGETQYF. The CDR3, as DNA: TGTGCCATCAGTGAGTCGATGTACAGGGAGGGAGAGACCCAGTACTTC.

The rearrangement joins TRBV14 to TRBJ1-2, with TRBD1 identical over 7 bases. This CDR3 is 15 amino acids long. The V gene end was trimmed by 0 bases and the J gene end by 8 bases; junction bases not matched to a gene: 9. CDR1 and CDR2 (germline): SGHDN, FVKESK. The CDR3 here is CASSQETQGPLGYTF. In DNA, the CDR3 is TGTGCCAGCAGCCAAGAAACACAGGGGCCCCTAGGCTACACCTTC.

This clone was counted a few times. Other nucleotide sequences from this sample produce the same CDR3. The chain recombines TRBV9 with TRBJ2-2; no definite D call. Germline values: CDR1 SGDLS, CDR2 YYNGEE. This CDR3 spans 11 amino acids. Trimming took 0 bases from V and 6 from J, leaving 0 bases between them. CDR3 in amino acids: CASSVAGELFF. CDR3 DNA sequence: TGTGCCAGCAGCGTAGCCGGGGAGCTGTTTTTT.